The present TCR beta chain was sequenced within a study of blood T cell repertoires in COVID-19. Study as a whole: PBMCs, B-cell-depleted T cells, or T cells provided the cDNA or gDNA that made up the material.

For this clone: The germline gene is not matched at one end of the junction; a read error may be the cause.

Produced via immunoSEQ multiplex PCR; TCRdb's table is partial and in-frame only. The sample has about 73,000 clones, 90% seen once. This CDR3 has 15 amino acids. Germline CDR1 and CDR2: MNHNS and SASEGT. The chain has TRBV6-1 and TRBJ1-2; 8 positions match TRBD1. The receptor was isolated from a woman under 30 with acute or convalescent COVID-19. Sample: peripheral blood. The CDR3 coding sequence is TGTGCCAGCAGCGAAGTACCTCACAGGGGGGATGGCTACACCTTC. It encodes CASSEVPHRGDGYTF.